The source of this T cell receptor beta chain is a study of tumor-infiltrating lymphocytes in primary liver carcinoma. Study background: Surgical resection served as treatment for the primary liver carcinoma of these patients. Tissue type made little difference to sample yields of roughly 3.65 to 8 million productive TCRbeta reads.

The CDR3 covers 18 residues. Per germline, CDR1 MGHRA and CDR2 YSYEKL. Regarding this clonotype: A single base separates this from a much larger clone, so it may be a read error.

TCR beta cDNA was prepared out of roughly 0.45 ug total RNA by means of a constant-region primer. The TCR beta library was amplified through three nested multiplex PCR rounds in a modified ARM-PCR procedure. Amplification in the first two PCR rounds was performed using TRBV1-TRBV30 forward primers and a C-beta reverse primer for 10 cycles each. TCRdb independently ran MiXCR on the multiplex PCR reads; one entry per CDR3 protein. The repertoire holds a few hundred thousand distinct CDR3 sequences, with around 50% as singletons. The researchers obtained blood RNA from unsorted whole blood and also extracted germline DNA.

Specimen: peripheral blood. The sequence was obtained from a woman in her 30s with primary liver carcinoma and hepatitis B virus infection. This chain joins TRBV4-1 and TRBJ2-7; D is possibly TRBD2 (6 bases). This CDR3 reads CASSVRSLAERRGYEKYF. In nucleotides, the CDR3 is TGCGCCAGCAGCGTAAGATCGCTAGCTGAGCGGAGGGGCTACGAGAAGTACTTC.